This T cell receptor (beta chain) was profiled in a study of OX40 agonist ivuxolimab in advanced cancers. Study background: Head and neck, renal cell, melanoma or hepatocellular carcinoma were the cancers that dose-escalation patients had. Checkpoint inhibitors had been given previously to 35% to 50% of patients. Regarding the study as a whole: No antigen was identified for the clonally expanded peripheral T cells.

TCRdb's copy holds only in-frame clones and misses some; the assay was immunoSEQ multiplex PCR. This sample has tens of thousands of clones, with 90% found just once. With regard to this clone: Its cognate antigen is unknown.

Germline values: CDR1 SGHNT, CDR2 YYREEE (reference sequence). The CDR3 consists of 15 residues. Trimming removed 4 bases from V and 5 bases from J, with 16 bases in between. The chain is built from TRBV5-4 and TRBJ2-1; D not resolved. The starting material was CD4+ or CD8+ T cells sorted from blood, obtained in a trial of the OX40 agonist ivuxolimab. The receptor was isolated from an adult with an advanced solid tumor such as melanoma, head and neck, liver or kidney cancer. CDR3 coding DNA: TGTGCCAGCAGCCCCGATCTAGAAGCTCACAATGAGCAGTTCTTC. This gives the protein CASSPDLEAHNEQFF.